Described below is a single T cell receptor (beta chain) sequence and its context. Here immunoSEQ multiplex PCR was the method, and the copy in TCRdb shows in-frame clones only, minus some. The table has about 270,000 clones, about 90% seen once. The entry originates in a study of blood T cell repertoires in COVID-19. Study information: PBMCs, B-cell-depleted T cells, or T cells provided the cDNA or gDNA that made up the material.

Individuals aged roughly 18 to 95 years were recruited from about two dozen US areas. The study assigned cohorts using participant-reported clinical history. This receptor was identified in a woman between 25 and 40 years old with acute COVID-19. Sequencing used PBMCs or T cells enriched from blood (not recorded which).

CDR3 nucleotides: TGTGCCAGTAGTATAGATCTGCTAGCGGGAGCTCCTGGTTCCCTTGGCTCCTACGAGCAGTACTTC. As protein: CASSIDLLAGAPGSLGSYEQYF. The chain carries TRBV19 and TRBJ2-7, with TRBD2 identical over 10 bases. Germline CDR1 reads LNHDA; CDR2 reads SQIVND (reference sequence). V shed 0 bases, J shed 0 bases, and the junction held 20 bases outside the gene matches. The CDR3 runs to 22 residues.